In its sample, the clone carrying this T cell receptor beta chain was seen many times. Its target is not known. Germline CDR1 reads SGHVS; CDR2 reads FQNEAQ. Trimming removed 5 bases at V and 1 base at J, with 15 bases between. The CDR3 is made up of 15 amino acids. MiXCR, run by TCRdb on the 5' RACE reads, gives a single entry per CDR3 protein. Here the sample spans some 140,000 distinct CDR3 sequences, roughly 8.8% being singletons. This sample was included in a study of CD8 T cells in ankylosing spondylitis. Study-wide results and limits: As reported, disease-linked clones showed significant enrichment in matched ankylosing spondylitis synovial fluid. Certain motif variants had earlier been reported in reactive arthritis synovial fluid and blood.

The chain couples TRBV7-8 to TRBJ2-7; D is possibly TRBD2 (5 bases). The sequencing sample was made of synovial fluid, either unsorted or a sorted T cell fraction (not recorded which). The sequence was obtained from a male donor with ankylosing spondylitis. CDR3 DNA sequence: TGTGCCAGCAGCCTAGGACTCTCGAAATCCTACGAGCAGTACTTC. Amino acid sequence: CASSLGLSKSYEQYF.